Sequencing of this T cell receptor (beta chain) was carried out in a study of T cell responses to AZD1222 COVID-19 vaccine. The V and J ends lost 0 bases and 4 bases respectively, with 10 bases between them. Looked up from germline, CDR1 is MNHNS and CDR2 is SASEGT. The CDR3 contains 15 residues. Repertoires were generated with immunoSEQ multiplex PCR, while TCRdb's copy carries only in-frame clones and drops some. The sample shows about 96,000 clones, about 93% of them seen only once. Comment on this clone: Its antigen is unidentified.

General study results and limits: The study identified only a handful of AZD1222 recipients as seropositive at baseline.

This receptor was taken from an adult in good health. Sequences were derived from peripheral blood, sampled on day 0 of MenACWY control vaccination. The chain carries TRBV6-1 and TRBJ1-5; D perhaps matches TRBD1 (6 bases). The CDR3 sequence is CASSEAGQVNQPQHF. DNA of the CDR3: TGTGCCAGCAGTGAAGCGGGACAAGTGAATCAGCCCCAGCATTTT.